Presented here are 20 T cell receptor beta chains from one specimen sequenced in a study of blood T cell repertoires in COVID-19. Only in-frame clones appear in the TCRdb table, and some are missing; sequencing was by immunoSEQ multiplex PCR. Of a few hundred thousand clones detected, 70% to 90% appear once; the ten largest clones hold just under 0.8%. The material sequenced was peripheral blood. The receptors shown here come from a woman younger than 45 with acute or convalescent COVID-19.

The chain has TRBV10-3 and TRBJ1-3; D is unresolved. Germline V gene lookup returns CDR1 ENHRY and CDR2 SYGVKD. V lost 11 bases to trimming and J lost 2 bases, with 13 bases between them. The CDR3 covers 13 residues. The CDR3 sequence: CAVMGGPGNTIYF. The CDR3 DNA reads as TGTGCCGTTATGGGAGGCCCTGGAAACACCATATATTTT.

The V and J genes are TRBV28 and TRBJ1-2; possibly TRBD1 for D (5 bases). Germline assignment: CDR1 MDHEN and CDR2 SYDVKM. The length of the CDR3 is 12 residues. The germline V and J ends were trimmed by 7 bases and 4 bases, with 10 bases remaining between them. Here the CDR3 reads CASIHRTYGYTF. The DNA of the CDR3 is TGTGCCAGCATTCACAGGACCTATGGCTACACCTTC.

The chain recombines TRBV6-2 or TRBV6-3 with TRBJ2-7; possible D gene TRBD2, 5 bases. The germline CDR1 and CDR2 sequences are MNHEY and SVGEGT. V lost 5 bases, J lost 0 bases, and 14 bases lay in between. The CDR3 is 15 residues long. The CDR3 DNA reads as TGTGCCAGCAGTCGTGGAAGCGGAACCTCCTACGAGCAGTACTTC. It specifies CASSRGSGTSYEQYF.

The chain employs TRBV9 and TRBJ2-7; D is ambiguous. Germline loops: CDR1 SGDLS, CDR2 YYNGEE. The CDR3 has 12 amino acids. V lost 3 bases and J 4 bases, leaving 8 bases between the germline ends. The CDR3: CASSGAEYEQYF. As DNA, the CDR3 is TGTGCCAGCAGCGGAGCCGAGTACGAGCAGTACTTC.

CDR3: CASSTGGWGTEAFF. The CDR3 nucleotides read TGTGCCAGCAGCACGGGGGGTTGGGGCACTGAAGCTTTCTTT. The rearrangement links TRBV14 to TRBJ1-1, with TRBD1 as a possible D gene (5 bases). Germline CDR1 SGHDN, CDR2 FVKESK. V was clipped by 5 bases and J by 4 bases, with 14 bases between them. The CDR3 contains 14 residues.

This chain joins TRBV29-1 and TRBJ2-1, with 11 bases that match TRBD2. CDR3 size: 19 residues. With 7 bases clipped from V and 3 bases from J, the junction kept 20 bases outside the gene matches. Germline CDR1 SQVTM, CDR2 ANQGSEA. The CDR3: CSAQGGRTSGSGLYNEQFF. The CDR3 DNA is TGCAGCGCCCAGGGCGGGCGGACTAGCGGGTCGGGCCTCTACAATGAGCAGTTCTTC.

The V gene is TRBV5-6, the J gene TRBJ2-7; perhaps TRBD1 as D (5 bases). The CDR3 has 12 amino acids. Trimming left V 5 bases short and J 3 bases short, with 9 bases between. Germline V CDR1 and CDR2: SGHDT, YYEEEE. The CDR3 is CASSNRLYEQYF. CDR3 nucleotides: TGTGCCAGCAGTAACAGGCTCTACGAGCAGTACTTC. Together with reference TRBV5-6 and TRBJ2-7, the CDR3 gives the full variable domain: DAGVTQSPTHLIKTRGQQVTLRCSPKSGHDTVSWYQQALGQGPQFIFQYYEEEERQRGNFPDRFSGHQFPNYSSELNVNALLLGDSALYLCASSNRLYEQYFGPGTRLTVT.

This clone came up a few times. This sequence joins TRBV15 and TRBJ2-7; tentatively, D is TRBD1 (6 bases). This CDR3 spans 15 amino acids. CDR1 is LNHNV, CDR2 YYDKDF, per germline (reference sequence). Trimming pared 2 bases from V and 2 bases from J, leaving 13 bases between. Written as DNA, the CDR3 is TGTGCCACCAGCAGATTGAGGGCAGGGGCCTACGAGCAGTACTTC. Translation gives CATSRLRAGAYEQYF. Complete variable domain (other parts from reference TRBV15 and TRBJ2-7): DAMVIQNPRYQVTQFGKPVTLSCSQTLNHNVMYWYQQKSSQAPKLLFHYYDKDFNNEADTPDNFQSRRPNTSFCFLDIRSPGLGDTAMYLCATSRLRAGAYEQYFGPGTRLTVT.

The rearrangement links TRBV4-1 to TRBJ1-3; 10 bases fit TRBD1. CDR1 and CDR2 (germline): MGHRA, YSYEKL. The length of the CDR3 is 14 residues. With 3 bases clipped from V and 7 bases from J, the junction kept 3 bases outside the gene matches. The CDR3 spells CASSQTGGMNTIYF. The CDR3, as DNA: TGCGCCAGCAGCCAGACAGGGGGCATGAACACCATATATTTT.

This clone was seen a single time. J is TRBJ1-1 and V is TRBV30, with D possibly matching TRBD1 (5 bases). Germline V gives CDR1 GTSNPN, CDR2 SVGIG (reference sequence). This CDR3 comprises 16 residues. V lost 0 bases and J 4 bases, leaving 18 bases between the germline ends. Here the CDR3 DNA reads TGTGCCTGGAGTGTGTTGGCAGGGAGGTGGTCCACTGAAGCTTTCTTT. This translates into CAWSVLAGRWSTEAFF.

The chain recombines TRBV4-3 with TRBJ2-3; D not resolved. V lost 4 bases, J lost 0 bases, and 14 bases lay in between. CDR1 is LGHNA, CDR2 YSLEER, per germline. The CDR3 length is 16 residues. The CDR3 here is CASSLRVGGSTDTQYF. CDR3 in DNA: TGCGCCAGCAGCCTAAGAGTTGGCGGCAGCACAGATACGCAGTATTTT.

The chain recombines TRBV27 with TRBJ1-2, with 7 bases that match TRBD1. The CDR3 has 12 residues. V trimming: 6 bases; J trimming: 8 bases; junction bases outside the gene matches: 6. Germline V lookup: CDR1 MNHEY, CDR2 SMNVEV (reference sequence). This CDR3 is CASRDRASGYTF. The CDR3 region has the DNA TGTGCCAGCAGAGACAGGGCGAGCGGCTACACCTTC.

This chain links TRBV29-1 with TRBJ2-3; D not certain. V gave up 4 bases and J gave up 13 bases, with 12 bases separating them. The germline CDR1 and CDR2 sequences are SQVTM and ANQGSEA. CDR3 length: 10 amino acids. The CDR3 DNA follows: TGCAGCGTTGCCGAGGCTCGGGAGTATTTT. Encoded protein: CSVAEAREYF.

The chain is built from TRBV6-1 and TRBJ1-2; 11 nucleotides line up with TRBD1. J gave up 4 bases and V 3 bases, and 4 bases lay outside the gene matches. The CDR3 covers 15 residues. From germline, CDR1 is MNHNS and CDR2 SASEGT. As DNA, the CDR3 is TGTGCCAGCAGTGAGGGGACAGGGGGATTCTATGGCTACACCTTC. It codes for CASSEGTGGFYGYTF.

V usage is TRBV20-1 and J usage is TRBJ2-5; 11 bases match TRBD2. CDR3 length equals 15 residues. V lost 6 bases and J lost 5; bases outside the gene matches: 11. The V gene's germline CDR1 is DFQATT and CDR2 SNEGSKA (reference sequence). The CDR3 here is CSASRLAGGQETQYF. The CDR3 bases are TGCAGTGCGAGTCGGCTAGCGGGAGGTCAGGAGACCCAGTACTTC.

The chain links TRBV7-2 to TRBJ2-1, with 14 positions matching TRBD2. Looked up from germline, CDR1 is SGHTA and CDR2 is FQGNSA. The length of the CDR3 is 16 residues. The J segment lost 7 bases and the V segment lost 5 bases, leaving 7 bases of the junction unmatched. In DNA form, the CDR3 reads TGTGCCAGCAGCCGGCCGGGACTAGCGGGAGTAAATGAGCAGTTCTTC. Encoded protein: CASSRPGLAGVNEQFF.

The CDR3 DNA reads TGTGCCAGCAGTCGAGGTCTAGCAGGCAATGAGCAGTTCTTC. This sequence encodes CASSRGLAGNEQFF. The chain carries TRBV27 and TRBJ2-1; tentatively, D is TRBD2 (5 bases). Germline V gives CDR1 MNHEY, CDR2 SMNVEV (reference sequence). The V end was cut by 5 bases, the J end by 6 bases, with 14 bases between. This CDR3 has 14 residues.

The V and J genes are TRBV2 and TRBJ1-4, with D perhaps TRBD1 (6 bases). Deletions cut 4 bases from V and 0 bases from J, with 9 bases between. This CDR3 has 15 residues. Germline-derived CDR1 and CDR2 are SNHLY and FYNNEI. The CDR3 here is CASSGTDSTNEKLFF. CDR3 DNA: TGTGCCAGCAGTGGGACAGATTCAACTAATGAAAAACTGTTTTTT.

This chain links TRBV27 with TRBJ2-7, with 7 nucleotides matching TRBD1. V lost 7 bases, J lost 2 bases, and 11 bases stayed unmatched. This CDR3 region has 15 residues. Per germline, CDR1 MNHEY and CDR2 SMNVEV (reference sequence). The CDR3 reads CASIPSRDSTYEQYF. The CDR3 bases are TGTGCCAGCATCCCAAGCCGGGACAGTACCTACGAGCAGTACTTC.

CDR3 amino acids: CASSKRRCPRAGELFF. DNA for the CDR3: TGTGCCAGCAGCAAAAGGAGGTGCCCCCGGGCCGGGGAGCTGTTTTTT. J is TRBJ2-2 and V is TRBV21-1; TRBD2, the table's D call, lacks a check against the DNA. TRBV21-1 has pseudogene status. The CDR3 is 16 residues long.